This T cell receptor beta chain was documented in a study of OX40 agonist ivuxolimab in advanced cancers. The wider study: Patient treatment consisted of intravenous ivuxolimab administration every 2 weeks at 0.01 to 10 mg/kg. With a range of roughly 20 to 79, age averaged 60 years, and nearly 85% were male. Three dose-escalation patients had partial responses: one with hepatocellular carcinoma and two with cutaneous melanoma.

The protocol was immunoSEQ multiplex PCR, while the TCRdb copy is restricted to in-frame clones and leaves out a portion. The profile shows 40,000 to 60,000 clones, about 90% of them singletons. CDR1 and CDR2 from the germline V gene are SEHNR and FQNEAQ (reference sequence). V was pared by 4 bases and J by 4 bases, with 8 bases of the junction left unmatched. The length of the CDR3 is 16 residues. The source of this sequence is an adult with an advanced solid tumor such as melanoma, head and neck, liver or kidney cancer. The chain combines TRBV7-9 with TRBJ1-5; TRBD1 aligns across 9 bases. This specimen was CD4+ or CD8+ T cells sorted from blood, taken in a trial of the OX40 agonist ivuxolimab. CDR3 region: CASSSGTGFGNQPQHF. The CDR3 nucleotides read TGTGCCAGCAGCTCCGGGACAGGGTTCGGGAATCAGCCCCAGCATTTT.